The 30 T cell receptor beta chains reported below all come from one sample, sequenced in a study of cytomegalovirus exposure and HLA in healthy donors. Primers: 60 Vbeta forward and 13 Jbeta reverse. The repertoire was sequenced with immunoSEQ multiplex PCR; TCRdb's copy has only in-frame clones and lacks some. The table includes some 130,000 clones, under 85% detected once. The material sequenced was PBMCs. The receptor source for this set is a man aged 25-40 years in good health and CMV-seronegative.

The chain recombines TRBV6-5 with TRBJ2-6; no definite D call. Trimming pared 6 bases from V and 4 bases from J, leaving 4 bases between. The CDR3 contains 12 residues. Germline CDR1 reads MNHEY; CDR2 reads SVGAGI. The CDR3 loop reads CASSSGANVLTF. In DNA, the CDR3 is TGTGCCAGCAGCTCCGGGGCCAACGTCCTGACTTTC.

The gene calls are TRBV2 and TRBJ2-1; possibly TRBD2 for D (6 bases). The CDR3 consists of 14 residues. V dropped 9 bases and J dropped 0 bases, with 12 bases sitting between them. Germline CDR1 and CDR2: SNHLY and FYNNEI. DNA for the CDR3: TGTGCCAGTGACGGGGGTAGCTCCTACAATGAGCAGTTCTTC. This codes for CASDGGSSYNEQFF.

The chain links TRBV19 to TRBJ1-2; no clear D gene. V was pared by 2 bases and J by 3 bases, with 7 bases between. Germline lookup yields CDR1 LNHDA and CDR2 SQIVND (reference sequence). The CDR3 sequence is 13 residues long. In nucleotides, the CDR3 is TGTGCCAGTAGTATATGGCAGTACTATGGCTACACCTTC. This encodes CASSIWQYYGYTF.

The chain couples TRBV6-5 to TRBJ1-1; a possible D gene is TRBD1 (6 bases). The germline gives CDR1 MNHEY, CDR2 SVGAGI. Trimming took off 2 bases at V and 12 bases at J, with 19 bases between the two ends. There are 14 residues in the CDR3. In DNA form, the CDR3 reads TGTGCCAGCAGTTACCCCGCGGGAGGGGGGAGAACTTTCTTT. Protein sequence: CASSYPAGGGRTFF.

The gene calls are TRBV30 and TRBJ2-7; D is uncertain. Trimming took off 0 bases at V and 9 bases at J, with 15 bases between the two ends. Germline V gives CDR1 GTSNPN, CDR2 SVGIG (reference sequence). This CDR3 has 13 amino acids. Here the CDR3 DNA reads TGTGCCTGGAGTGTAGATGGACGATTGGGGCAGTACGTC. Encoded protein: CAWSVDGRLGQYV.

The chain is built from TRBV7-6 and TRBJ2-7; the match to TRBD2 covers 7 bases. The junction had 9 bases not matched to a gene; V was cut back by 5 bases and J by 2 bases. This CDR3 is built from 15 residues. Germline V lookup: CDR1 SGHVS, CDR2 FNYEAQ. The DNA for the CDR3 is TGTGCCAGCAGCATACTAGCGCCGGACGCCTACGAGCAGTACTTC. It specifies CASSILAPDAYEQYF.

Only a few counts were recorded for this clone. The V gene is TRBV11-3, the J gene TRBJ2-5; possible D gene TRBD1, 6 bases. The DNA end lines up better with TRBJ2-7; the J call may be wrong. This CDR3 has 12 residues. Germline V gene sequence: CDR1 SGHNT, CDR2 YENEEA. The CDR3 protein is CASKGRGNEQYF. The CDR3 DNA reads TGTGCCAGCAAAGGCAGGGGCAACGAGCAGTACTTC.

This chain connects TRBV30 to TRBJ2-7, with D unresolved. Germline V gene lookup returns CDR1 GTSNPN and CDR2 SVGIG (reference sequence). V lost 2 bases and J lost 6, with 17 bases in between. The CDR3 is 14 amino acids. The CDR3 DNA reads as TGTGCCTGGAGTATTCGGGTGAGTCCCCCCGAGCAGTACTTC. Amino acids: CAWSIRVSPPEQYF.

Written as DNA, the CDR3 is TGTGCCAACGATTCTAGCGGGAGTGGTGAGCAGTTCTTC. Its translation is CANDSSGSGEQFF. This chain uses TRBV7-9 with TRBJ2-1, with 10 bases fitting TRBD2. The V gene's germline CDR1 is SEHNR and CDR2 FQNEAQ (reference sequence). CDR3 length equals 13 residues. With V trimmed by 10 bases and J by 9 bases, 9 bases remained unmatched.

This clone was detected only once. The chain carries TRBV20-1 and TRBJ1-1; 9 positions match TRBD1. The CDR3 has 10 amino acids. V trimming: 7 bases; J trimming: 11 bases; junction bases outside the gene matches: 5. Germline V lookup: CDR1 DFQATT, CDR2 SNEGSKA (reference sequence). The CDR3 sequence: CSGDRGMAFF. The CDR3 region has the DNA TGCAGTGGAGACAGGGGGATGGCTTTCTTT.

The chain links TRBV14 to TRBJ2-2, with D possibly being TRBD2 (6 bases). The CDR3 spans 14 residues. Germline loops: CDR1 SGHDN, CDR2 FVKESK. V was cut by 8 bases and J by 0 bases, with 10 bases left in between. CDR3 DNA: TGTGCCAGCCGGGGAGGTGCGAACACCGGGGAGCTGTTTTTT. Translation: CASRGGANTGELFF. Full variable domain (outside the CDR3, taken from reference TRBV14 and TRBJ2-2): EAGVTQFPSHSVIEKGQTVTLRCDPISGHDNLYWYRRVMGKEIKFLLHFVKESKQDESGMPNNRFLAERTGGTYSTLKVQPAELEDSGVYFCASRGGANTGELFFGEGSRLTVL.

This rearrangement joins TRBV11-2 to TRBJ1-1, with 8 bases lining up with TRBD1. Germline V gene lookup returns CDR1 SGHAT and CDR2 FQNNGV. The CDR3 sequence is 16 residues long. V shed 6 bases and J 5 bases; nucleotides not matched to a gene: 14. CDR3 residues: CASSRTLQGAETEAFF. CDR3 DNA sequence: TGTGCCAGCAGTCGAACCCTCCAGGGGGCCGAGACTGAAGCTTTCTTT.

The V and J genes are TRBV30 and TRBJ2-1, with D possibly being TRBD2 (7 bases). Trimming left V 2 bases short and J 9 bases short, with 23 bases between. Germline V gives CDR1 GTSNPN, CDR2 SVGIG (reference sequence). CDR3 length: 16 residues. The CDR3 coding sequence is TGTGCCTGGAGTAAAGAAAAGGGGGGGGAAAGGAGTGAGCAGTTCTTC. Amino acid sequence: CAWSKEKGGERSEQFF. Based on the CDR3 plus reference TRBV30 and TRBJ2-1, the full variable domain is SQTIHQWPATLVQPVGSPLSLECTVEGTSNPNLYWYRQAAGRGLQLLFYSVGIGQISSEVPQNLSASRPQDRQFILSSKKLLLSDSGFYLCAWSKEKGGERSEQFFGPGTRLTVL.

The CDR3 region is CASSKFSGQGSYNEQFF. CDR3 coding DNA: TGTGCCAGCAGCAAATTTTCGGGACAGGGTTCCTACAATGAGCAGTTCTTC. The chain joins TRBV21-1 to TRBJ2-1; the table's D call TRBD1 went unverified against the DNA. TRBV21-1 is labeled a pseudogene. The CDR3 has 17 residues.

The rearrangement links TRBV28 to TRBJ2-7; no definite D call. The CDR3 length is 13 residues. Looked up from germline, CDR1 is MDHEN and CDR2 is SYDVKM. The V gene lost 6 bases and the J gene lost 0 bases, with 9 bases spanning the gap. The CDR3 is CASRRMSSYEQYF. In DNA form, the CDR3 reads TGTGCCAGCAGGCGGATGAGCTCCTACGAGCAGTACTTC.

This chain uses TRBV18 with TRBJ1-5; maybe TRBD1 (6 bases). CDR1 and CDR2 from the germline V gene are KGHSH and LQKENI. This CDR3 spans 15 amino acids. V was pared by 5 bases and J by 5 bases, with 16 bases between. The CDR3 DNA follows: TGTGCCAGCTCAACGACAGGACTAGCTGATCAGCCCCAGCATTTT. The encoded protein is CASSTTGLADQPQHF.

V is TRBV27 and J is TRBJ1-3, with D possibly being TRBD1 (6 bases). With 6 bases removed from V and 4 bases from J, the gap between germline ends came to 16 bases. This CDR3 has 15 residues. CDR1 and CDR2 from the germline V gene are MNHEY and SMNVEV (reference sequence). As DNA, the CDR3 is TGTGCCAGCAGCCATGACAGGACGATAGGAAACACCATATATTTT. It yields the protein CASSHDRTIGNTIYF.

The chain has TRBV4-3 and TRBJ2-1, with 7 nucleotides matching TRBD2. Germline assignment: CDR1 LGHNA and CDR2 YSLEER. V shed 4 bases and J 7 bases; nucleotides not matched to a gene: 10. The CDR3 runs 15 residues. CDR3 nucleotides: TGCGCCAGCAGCCCACTGGTACTAGCGAGGAATGAGCAGTTCTTC. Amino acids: CASSPLVLARNEQFF.

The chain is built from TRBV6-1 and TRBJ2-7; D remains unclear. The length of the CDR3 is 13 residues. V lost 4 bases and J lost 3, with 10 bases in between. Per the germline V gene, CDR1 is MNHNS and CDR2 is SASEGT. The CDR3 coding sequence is TGTGCCAGCAGTGTTGGCAGGATCTACGAGCAGTACTTC. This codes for CASSVGRIYEQYF.

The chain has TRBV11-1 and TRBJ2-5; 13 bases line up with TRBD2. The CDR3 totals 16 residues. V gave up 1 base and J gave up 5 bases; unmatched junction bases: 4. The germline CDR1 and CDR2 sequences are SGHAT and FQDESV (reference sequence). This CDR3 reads CASSLGTSGRFETQYF. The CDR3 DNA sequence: TGTGCCAGCAGCTTAGGGACTAGCGGGAGATTTGAGACCCAGTACTTC. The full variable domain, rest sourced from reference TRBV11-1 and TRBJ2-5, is EAEVAQSPRYKITEKSQAVAFWCDPISGHATLYWYRQILGQGPELLVQFQDESVVDDSQLPKDRFSAERLKGVDSTLKIQPAELGDSAMYLCASSLGTSGRFETQYFGPGTRLLVL.

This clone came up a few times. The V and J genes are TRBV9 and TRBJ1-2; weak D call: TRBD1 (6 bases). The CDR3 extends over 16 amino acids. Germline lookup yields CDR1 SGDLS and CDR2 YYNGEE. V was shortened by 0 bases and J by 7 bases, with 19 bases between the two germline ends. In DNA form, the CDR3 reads TGTGCCAGCAGCGTAGAATTATTTGGACAGTGGGGTGGCTACACCTTC. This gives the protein CASSVELFGQWGGYTF.

The CDR3 reads CASSAGRVGGYTF. In DNA, the CDR3 is TGTGCCAGCAGCGCCGGGAGGGTTGGTGGCTACACCTTC. This rearrangement joins TRBV7-3 to TRBJ1-2, with D unresolved. The CDR3 totals 13 residues. Germline lookup yields CDR1 SGHTA and CDR2 FQGTGA. V was shortened by 5 bases and J by 7 bases, with 14 bases between the two germline ends.

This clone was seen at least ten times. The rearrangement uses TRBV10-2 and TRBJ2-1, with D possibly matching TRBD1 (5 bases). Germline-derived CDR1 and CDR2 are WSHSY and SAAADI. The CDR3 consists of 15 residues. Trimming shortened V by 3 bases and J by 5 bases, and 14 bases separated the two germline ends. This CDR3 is CASSDGRGPNNEQFF. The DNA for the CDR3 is TGCGCCAGCAGTGACGGTAGGGGCCCCAACAATGAGCAGTTCTTC.

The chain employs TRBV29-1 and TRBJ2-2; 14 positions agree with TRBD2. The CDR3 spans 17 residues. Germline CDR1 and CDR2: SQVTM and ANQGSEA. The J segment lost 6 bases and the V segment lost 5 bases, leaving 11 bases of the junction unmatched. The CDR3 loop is CSVYPGTSGSIPGELFF. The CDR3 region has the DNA TGCAGCGTTTACCCCGGGACTAGCGGGAGCATTCCCGGGGAGCTGTTTTTT.

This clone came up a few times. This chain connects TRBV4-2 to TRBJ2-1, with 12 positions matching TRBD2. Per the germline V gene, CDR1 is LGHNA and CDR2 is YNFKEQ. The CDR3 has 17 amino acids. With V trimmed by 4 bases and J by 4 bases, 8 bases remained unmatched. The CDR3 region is CASSPKASGGEYNEQFF. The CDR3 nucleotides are TGTGCCAGCAGCCCTAAGGCTAGCGGGGGGGAGTACAATGAGCAGTTCTTC.

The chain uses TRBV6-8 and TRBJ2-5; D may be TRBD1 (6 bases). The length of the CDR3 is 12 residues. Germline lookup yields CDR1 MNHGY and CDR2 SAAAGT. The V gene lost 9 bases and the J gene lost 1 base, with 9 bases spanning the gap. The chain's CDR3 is CAREQGQETQYF. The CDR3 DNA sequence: TGTGCCAGAGAACAGGGCCAAGAGACCCAGTACTTC.

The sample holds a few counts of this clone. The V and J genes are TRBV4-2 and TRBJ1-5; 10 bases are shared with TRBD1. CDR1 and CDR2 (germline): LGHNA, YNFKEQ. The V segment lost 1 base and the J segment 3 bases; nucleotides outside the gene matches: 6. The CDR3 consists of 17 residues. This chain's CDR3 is CASSQGTGGRINQPQHF. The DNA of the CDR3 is TGTGCCAGCAGCCAAGGGACAGGGGGGCGAATCAATCAGCCCCAGCATTTT.

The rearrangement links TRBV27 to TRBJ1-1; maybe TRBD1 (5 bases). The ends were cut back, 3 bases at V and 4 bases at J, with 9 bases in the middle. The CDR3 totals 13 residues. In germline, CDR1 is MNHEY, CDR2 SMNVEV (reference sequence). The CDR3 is CASSLGPATEAFF. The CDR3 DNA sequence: TGTGCCAGCAGTTTGGGGCCAGCCACTGAAGCTTTCTTT.

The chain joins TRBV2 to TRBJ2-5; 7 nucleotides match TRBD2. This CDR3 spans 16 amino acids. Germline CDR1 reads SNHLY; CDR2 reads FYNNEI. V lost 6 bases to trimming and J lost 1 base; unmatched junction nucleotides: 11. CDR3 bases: TGTGCCAGCAGCCCCGGGGGGTGGAGGGGCCAAGAGACCCAGTACTTC. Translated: CASSPGGWRGQETQYF.

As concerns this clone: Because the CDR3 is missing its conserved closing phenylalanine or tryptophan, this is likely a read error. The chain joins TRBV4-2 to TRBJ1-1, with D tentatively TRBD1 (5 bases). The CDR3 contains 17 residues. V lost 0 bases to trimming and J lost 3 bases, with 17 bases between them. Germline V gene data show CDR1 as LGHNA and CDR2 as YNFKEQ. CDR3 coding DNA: TGTGCCAGCAGCCAAGATTCTCTCGGAGGGGATGACACTGAAGCTTTCCTT. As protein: CASSQDSLGGDDTEAFL.